One and the same sample provided the 28 T cell receptor beta chains below, sequenced in a study of identical twins. TCRdb processed the 5' RACE reads anew with MiXCR; each CDR3 protein has one entry. The table includes hundreds of thousands of distinct CDR3 sequences, under 10% detected once. These data were also filed under a second study, of yellow fever vaccine responses in identical twins.

Source material: memory (CD45RO+) T cells sorted from blood. Every receptor here comes from a woman under 30 in good health.

This clonotype was counted many times. V is TRBV20-1 and J is TRBJ2-1, with TRBD2 matching 16 bases. The CDR3 is 21 residues long. Germline CDR1 reads DFQATT; CDR2 reads SNEGSKA (reference sequence). The V and J ends lost 2 bases and 8 bases, in that order; junction bases with no gene match: 21. This CDR3 is CSARKRAGTSGRASFYDEQFF. CDR3 sequence (DNA): TGCAGTGCTAGAAAACGAGCCGGGACTAGCGGGAGGGCCTCTTTTTACGATGAGCAGTTCTTC.

A few counts support this clonotype. This chain connects TRBV12-3 or TRBV12-4 to TRBJ2-4, with D perhaps assigned TRBD1 or TRBD2 (6 bases each). V was trimmed by 4 bases and J by 3 bases, leaving 22 bases between them. CDR3 length equals 18 residues. The CDR3 loop reads CASSYSDRTVGGKNIQYF. CDR3 DNA sequence: TGTGCCAGCAGTTATAGCGACCGGACAGTGGGAGGCAAAAACATTCAGTACTTC.

This clonotype was counted many times. This chain joins TRBV28 and TRBJ2-5; TRBD1 is a possible D gene (5 bases). Germline loops: CDR1 MDHEN, CDR2 SYDVKM. This CDR3 spans 14 amino acids. The germline V and J ends were trimmed by 4 bases and 5 bases, with 14 bases remaining between them. The DNA of the CDR3 is TGTGCCAGCAGTTCAACGGACATCGGGGAGACCCAGTACTTC. It is translated as CASSSTDIGETQYF.

The chain is built from TRBV20-1 and TRBJ2-5; 10 bases are shared with TRBD2. This CDR3 is 16 amino acids long. With V trimmed by 4 bases and J by 3 bases, 11 bases remained unmatched. Germline V CDR1 and CDR2: DFQATT, SNEGSKA (reference sequence). CDR3 nucleotides: TGCAGTGCTACCCCAAGCGGGGGGGCCGGGGAAGAGACCCAGTACTTC. Its translation is CSATPSGGAGEETQYF.

The V gene is TRBV7-2, the J gene TRBJ2-2; D is tentatively TRBD1 or TRBD2 (5 bases each). The CDR3 extends over 14 amino acids. CDR1 is SGHTA, CDR2 FQGNSA, per germline. V lost 3 bases, J lost 6 bases, and 11 bases lay in between. The CDR3 loop is CASSLGPQSGELFF. Here the CDR3 DNA reads TGTGCCAGCAGCTTGGGACCCCAATCCGGGGAGCTGTTTTTT.

This chain uses TRBV7-9 with TRBJ1-2; D call uncertain. The CDR3 runs to 13 residues. CDR1 and CDR2 (germline): SEHNR, FQNEAQ (reference sequence). Trimming stripped 3 bases from V and 0 bases from J, with 5 bases between. The CDR3 nucleotides read TGTGCCAGCAGCTTTCGTCCTAACTATGGCTACACCTTC. It codes for CASSFRPNYGYTF. The entire variable domain, with the rest obtained from reference TRBV7-9 and TRBJ1-2, is as follows: DTGVSQNPRHKITKRGQNVTFRCDPISEHNRLYWYRQTLGQGPEFLTYFQNEAQLEKSRLLSDRFSAERPKGSFSTLEIQRTEQGDSAMYLCASSFRPNYGYTFGSGTRLTVV.

There are a few counts of this clonotype. V and J are TRBV4-2 and TRBJ2-1, with 7 nucleotides matching TRBD2. J was trimmed by 3 bases and V by 0 bases; bases with no gene match: 2. The germline CDR1 and CDR2 sequences are LGHNA and YNFKEQ. The CDR3 runs to 15 residues. This chain's CDR3 is CASSQDGRDYNEQFF. In nucleotides, the CDR3 is TGTGCCAGCAGCCAAGATGGGAGGGACTACAATGAGCAGTTCTTC.

This clonotype was observed at least ten times. The rearrangement joins TRBV10-1 to TRBJ2-7, with D unresolved. V was shortened by 4 bases and J by 6 bases, with 7 bases between the two germline ends. This CDR3 spans 11 amino acids. CDR1 is WNHNN and CDR2 is SYGVQD in the germline V gene (reference sequence). The CDR3 is CASSVDGEQYF. CDR3 coding DNA: TGCGCCAGCAGTGTGGACGGCGAGCAGTACTTC.

A few counts support this clonotype. The chain couples TRBV27 to TRBJ1-1; 11 bases match TRBD1. The CDR3 is made up of 15 amino acids. After removal of 7 bases from V and 4 bases from J, the junction contained 8 bases not matched to a gene. Germline V gene lookup returns CDR1 MNHEY and CDR2 SMNVEV (reference sequence). The CDR3 sequence is CASIKTGTGGTEAFF. Written as DNA, the CDR3 is TGTGCCAGCATTAAAACCGGGACAGGGGGCACTGAAGCTTTCTTT.

This clonotype showed up just a few times. This rearrangement joins TRBV12-3 or TRBV12-4 to TRBJ2-4; the match to TRBD2 covers 11 bases. Trimming removed 7 bases from V and 6 bases from J; junction bases left unmatched: 8. The CDR3 runs to 15 residues. This CDR3 is CASTIAGGGGNIQYF. CDR3 bases: TGTGCCAGCACCATAGCGGGAGGGGGGGGAAACATTCAGTACTTC.

This clonotype was observed many times. V usage is TRBV20-1 and J usage is TRBJ2-7; 7 nucleotides line up with TRBD1. Per the germline V gene, CDR1 is DFQATT and CDR2 is SNEGSKA (reference sequence). V lost 6 bases to trimming and J lost 0 bases; unmatched junction nucleotides: 8. The CDR3 totals 14 residues. The DNA for the CDR3 is TGCAGTGCCACCGGACAGGAAGGCTCCTACGAGCAGTACTTC. It translates to CSATGQEGSYEQYF.

The CDR3, as DNA: TGTGCCAGCAGCGCCAGGACAGGGGTCGGCACTGAAGCTTTCTTT. It specifies CASSARTGVGTEAFF. This chain uses TRBV7-6 with TRBJ1-1, with TRBD1 identical over 9 bases. The germline V gene has CDR1 SGHVS and CDR2 FNYEAQ. Germline trimming cut 5 bases from V and 4 bases from J; bases unmatched to any gene: 8. This CDR3 region has 15 residues.

The chain links TRBV24-1 to TRBJ2-5, with unresolved D. The CDR3 has 15 amino acids. Germline V CDR1 and CDR2: KGHDR, SFDVKD. Trimming stripped 1 base from V and 0 bases from J, with 8 bases between. The chain's CDR3 is CATSDLVADQETQYF. The CDR3 region has the DNA TGTGCCACCAGTGATTTAGTGGCAGACCAAGAGACCCAGTACTTC.

This clonotype was counted many times. This chain's CDR3 is CASSWGRDRDQETQYF. CDR3 in DNA: TGTGCCAGCAGCTGGGGCCGGGACAGGGACCAAGAGACCCAGTACTTC. The chain employs TRBV7-8 and TRBJ2-5; TRBD1 matches 9 bases. This CDR3 comprises 16 residues. CDR1 and CDR2 from the germline V gene are SGHVS and FQNEAQ. Germline trimming cut 4 bases from V and 0 bases from J; bases unmatched to any gene: 6.

This clonotype was picked up a small number of times. The V and J genes are TRBV6-5 and TRBJ1-5, with no clear D. This CDR3 spans 13 amino acids. CDR1 MNHEY and CDR2 SVGAGI come from the germline V gene. V was shortened by 0 bases and J by 4 bases, with 4 bases between the two germline ends. Here the CDR3 reads CASSYSINQPQHF. The CDR3 coding sequence is TGTGCCAGCAGTTACTCGATTAATCAGCCCCAGCATTTT.

The sample holds many counts of this clonotype. This rearrangement joins TRBV18 to TRBJ2-7, with 11 bases matching TRBD1. The CDR3 totals 17 residues. Germline-derived CDR1 and CDR2 are KGHSH and LQKENI. V was pared by 3 bases and J by 5 bases, with 12 bases of the junction left unmatched. CDR3 sequence (DNA): TGTGCCAGCTCACCGATTCTGGTCCGGGACAGGGGGAACGAGCAGTACTTC. Amino acid sequence: CASSPILVRDRGNEQYF.

This rearrangement joins TRBV14 to TRBJ1-3; D is unresolved. Deletions cut 0 bases from V and 9 bases from J, with 15 bases between. Germline values: CDR1 SGHDN, CDR2 FVKESK. This CDR3 has 15 amino acids. Here the CDR3 reads CASSQDRLSWSTIYF. Written as DNA, the CDR3 is TGTGCCAGCAGCCAAGATAGGTTATCGTGGAGCACCATATATTTT.

Ten or more counts support this clonotype. The rearrangement uses TRBV9 and TRBJ2-3; 7 bases are a match to TRBD2. CDR3 length: 15 residues. J was trimmed by 8 bases and V by 2 bases; bases with no gene match: 11. The germline gives CDR1 SGDLS, CDR2 YYNGEE. CDR3 bases: TGTGCCAGCAGCGTTACTCCGGGAGGTCGTGGTACGCAGTATTTT. This gives the protein CASSVTPGGRGTQYF.

This clonotype has a count of ten or more. The J gene is TRBJ2-7, the V gene TRBV12-3 or TRBV12-4, with 11 bases fitting TRBD2. The J segment lost 1 base and the V segment lost 4 bases, leaving 9 bases of the junction unmatched. The CDR3 is 17 residues long. CDR3 sequence reads: CASSSPTGTSGSYEQYF. The CDR3, as DNA: TGTGCCAGCAGTTCCCCCACCGGGACTAGCGGATCCTACGAGCAGTACTTC.

CDR3 nucleotides: TGTGCCAGCAGTCAACTAGCGCTAGAAAACACAGATACGCAGTATTTT. It codes for CASSQLALENTDTQYF. The chain has TRBV11-2 and TRBJ2-3; 7 nucleotides align to TRBD2. CDR3 length equals 16 residues. The V segment lost 6 bases and the J segment 2 bases; nucleotides outside the gene matches: 11. Germline V gene sequence: CDR1 SGHAT, CDR2 FQNNGV.

There are a few counts of this clonotype. The rearrangement links TRBV6-2 or TRBV6-3 to TRBJ2-7; D may be TRBD1 (5 bases). The CDR3 extends over 11 amino acids. From germline, CDR1 is MNHEY and CDR2 SVGEGT. V was pared by 6 bases and J by 4 bases, with 7 bases between. CDR3 sequence (DNA): TGTGCCAGCAGACAGGAGTACGAGCAGTACTTC. This encodes CASRQEYEQYF.

This sequence joins TRBV5-1 and TRBJ2-1, with 9 positions matching TRBD1. In germline, CDR1 is SGHRS, CDR2 YFSETQ. The V and J ends lost 4 bases and 4 bases, in that order; junction bases with no gene match: 6. This CDR3 spans 15 amino acids. The CDR3 DNA reads TGCGCCAGCAGCCCACCGACAGGGGGTTACAATGAGCAGTTCTTC. It yields the protein CASSPPTGGYNEQFF.

The chain couples TRBV6-6 to TRBJ2-5; D not certain. CDR1 is MNHNY and CDR2 is SVGAGI in the germline V gene (reference sequence). The CDR3 has 13 residues. Between the trimmed V and J ends, which lost 7 bases and 5 bases, there was a span of 14 bases. CDR3 region: CASIRVVGETQYF. CDR3 DNA: TGTGCCAGCATCCGCGTGGTGGGGGAGACCCAGTACTTC.

This clonotype was seen repeatedly, ten times or more. The chain combines TRBV5-5 with TRBJ1-5; tentative D call: TRBD1 (5 bases). Trimming removed 4 bases at V and 7 bases at J, with 15 bases between. Germline values: CDR1 SGHKS, CDR2 YYEKEE (reference sequence). The CDR3 is 14 residues long. The CDR3 here is CASSHSQGGQPQHF. DNA of the CDR3: TGTGCCAGCAGCCACTCGCAGGGAGGACAGCCCCAGCATTTT.

This clonotype was detected only a few times. This sequence joins TRBV20-1 and TRBJ1-5; D remains unclear. V was trimmed by 1 base and J by 0 bases, leaving 13 bases between them. CDR3 length equals 16 residues. CDR1 is DFQATT and CDR2 is SNEGSKA in the germline V gene (reference sequence). The CDR3 DNA reads as TGCAGTGCTAGAGTCCGCGGCCGGTCTAGCAATCAGCCCCAGCATTTT. It specifies CSARVRGRSSNQPQHF.

This clonotype was detected many times. J is TRBJ2-1 and V is TRBV2; maybe TRBD2 (5 bases). Trimming removed 4 bases at V and 1 base at J, with 5 bases between. CDR3 length: 13 residues. Germline assignment: CDR1 SNHLY and CDR2 FYNNEI. Here the CDR3 reads CASSGESYNEQFF. The CDR3 region has the DNA TGTGCCAGCAGTGGGGAGTCCTACAATGAGCAGTTCTTC. The variable domain in full, with the rest retrieved from reference TRBV2 and TRBJ2-1, is EPEVTQTPSHQVTQMGQEVILRCVPISNHLYFYWYRQILGQKVEFLVSFYNNEISEKSEIFDDQFSVERPDGSNFTLKIRSTKLEDSAMYFCASSGESYNEQFFGPGTRLTVL.

The table lists this clonotype with a few counts. The V and J genes are TRBV5-5 and TRBJ2-7; 8 bases line up with TRBD2. The CDR3 length is 16 residues. The V gene end was trimmed by 1 base and the J gene end by 0 bases; junction bases not matched to a gene: 6. Germline V gene sequence: CDR1 SGHKS, CDR2 YYEKEE (reference sequence). CDR3 region: CASSLSLAGHSYEQYF. DNA of the CDR3: TGTGCCAGCAGCTTGTCCCTAGCGGGCCACTCCTACGAGCAGTACTTC.

This clonotype has ten or more counts. The rearrangement links TRBV4-1 to TRBJ1-5; D is possibly TRBD1 (6 bases). V was trimmed by 1 base and J by 5 bases, leaving 12 bases between them. The germline CDR1 and CDR2 sequences are MGHRA and YSYEKL. The CDR3 length is 15 residues. In DNA, the CDR3 is TGCGCCAGCAGCCAAGCGGACAGCTTCGATCAGCCCCAGCATTTT. This sequence encodes CASSQADSFDQPQHF.